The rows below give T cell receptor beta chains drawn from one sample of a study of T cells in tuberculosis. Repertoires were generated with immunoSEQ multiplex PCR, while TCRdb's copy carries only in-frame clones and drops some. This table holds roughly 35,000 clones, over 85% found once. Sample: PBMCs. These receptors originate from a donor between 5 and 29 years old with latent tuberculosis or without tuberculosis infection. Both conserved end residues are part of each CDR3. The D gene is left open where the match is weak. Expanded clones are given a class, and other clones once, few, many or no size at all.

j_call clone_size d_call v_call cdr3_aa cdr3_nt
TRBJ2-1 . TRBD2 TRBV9 CASSVLAGESYNEQFF TGTGCCAGCAGCGTACTAGCGGGGGAGTCCTACAATGAGCAGTTCTTC
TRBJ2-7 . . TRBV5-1 CASTDPDTQGNEQYF TGCGCCAGCACCGATCCCGATACCCAGGGGAACGAGCAGTACTTC
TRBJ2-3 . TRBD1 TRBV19 CASKGQVSTDTQYF TGTGCCAGTAAGGGACAGGTATCCACAGATACGCAGTATTTT
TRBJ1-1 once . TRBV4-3 CASSPAGNTEAFF TGCGCCAGCAGCCCCGCAGGGAACACTGAAGCTTTCTTT
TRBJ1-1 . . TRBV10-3 CAITPGLNTEAFF TGTGCCATCACCCCAGGGCTGAACACTGAAGCTTTCTTT
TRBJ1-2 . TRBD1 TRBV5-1 CASSRDRDGYTF TGCGCCAGCAGCCGGGACAGGGACGGCTACACCTTC
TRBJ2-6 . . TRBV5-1 CASSLDGSGANVLTF TGCGCCAGCAGCTTGGACGGGTCTGGGGCCAACGTCCTGACTTTC
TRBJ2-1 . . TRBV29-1 CSLLGPLPSYNEQFF TGCAGCCTCCTTGGCCCTCTTCCCTCCTACAATGAGCAGTTCTTC
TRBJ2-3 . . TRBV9 CASSLITDTQYF TGTGCCAGCAGCTTAATCACAGATACGCAGTATTTT
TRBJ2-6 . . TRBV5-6 CASSLRNGVRANVLTF TGTGCCAGCAGCTTGAGGAACGGAGTGAGGGCCAACGTCCTGACTTTC
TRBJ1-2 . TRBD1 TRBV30 CAWMARGLNYGYTF TGTGCCTGGATGGCCAGGGGGCTTAACTATGGCTACACCTTC
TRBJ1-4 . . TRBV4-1 CASSQDRTAINEKLFF TGCGCCAGCAGCCAAGACCGGACAGCAATTAATGAAAAACTGTTTTTT
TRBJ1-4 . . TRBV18 CASSPRSELYEKLFF TGTGCCAGCTCACCACGTTCTGAGCTGTATGAAAAACTGTTTTTT
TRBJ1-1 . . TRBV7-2 CASVPTGSNTEAFF TGTGCCAGCGTACCCACAGGGTCGAACACTGAAGCTTTCTTT
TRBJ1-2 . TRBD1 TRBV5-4 CASSRTGEDYGYTF TGTGCCAGCAGTAGGACAGGGGAAGACTATGGCTACACCTTC
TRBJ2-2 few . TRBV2 CATKFWTGDTGELFF TGTGCCACCAAGTTTTGGACGGGGGACACCGGGGAGCTGTTTTTT
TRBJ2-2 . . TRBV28 CASSLVGGHGELFF TGTGCCAGCAGTTTAGTAGGGGGACACGGGGAGCTGTTTTTT
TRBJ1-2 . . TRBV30 CAWSVSWNYGYTF TGTGCCTGGAGTGTTAGTTGGAACTATGGCTACACCTTC
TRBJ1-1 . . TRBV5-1 CASSLGHLNTEAFF TGCGCCAGCAGCTTGGGACACCTGAACACTGAAGCTTTCTTT
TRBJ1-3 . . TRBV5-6 CASSLPTGGVEGNTIYF TGTGCCAGCAGCCTTCCGACGGGCGGGGTGGAAGGAAACACCATATATTTT
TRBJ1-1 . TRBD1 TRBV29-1 CSVKQGSYTEAFF TGCAGCGTAAAACAGGGGTCGTACACTGAAGCTTTCTTT
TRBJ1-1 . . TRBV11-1 CASSFWGGDNTEAFF TGTGCCAGCAGCTTCTGGGGGGGTGACAACACTGAAGCTTTCTTT
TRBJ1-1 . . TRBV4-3 CASSQAAGHSTEAFF TGCGCCAGCAGCCAAGCCGCAGGCCATAGCACTGAAGCTTTCTTT
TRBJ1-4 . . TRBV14 CASRQGNEKLFF TGTGCCAGCAGGCAGGGGAATGAAAAACTGTTTTTT
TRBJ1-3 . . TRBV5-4 CASSLLGQMSSGNTIYF TGTGCCAGCAGCCTTCTCGGACAGATGAGCTCTGGAAACACCATATATTTT
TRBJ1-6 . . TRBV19 CASSTAGGYSPLHF TGTGCCAGTAGTACGGCAGGAGGGTATTCACCCCTCCACTTT
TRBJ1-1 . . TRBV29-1 CSVRPPNTEAFF TGCAGCGTTCGTCCTCCGAACACTGAAGCTTTCTTT
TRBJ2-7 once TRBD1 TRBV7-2 CASSLSVGTGSSYEQYF TGTGCCAGCAGCTTAAGCGTTGGGACAGGGAGCTCCTACGAGCAGTACTTC
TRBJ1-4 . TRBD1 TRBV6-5 CASRWTGRSNEKLFF TGTGCCAGCAGATGGACAGGGAGAAGTAATGAAAAACTGTTTTTT
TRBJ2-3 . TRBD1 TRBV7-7 CASSLTGGTGDTQYF TGTGCCAGCAGCTTAACAGGCGGGACAGGAGATACGCAGTATTTT
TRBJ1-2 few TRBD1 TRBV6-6 CASRRDRSSYGYTF TGTGCCAGCAGACGGGACAGGAGCTCCTATGGCTACACCTTC
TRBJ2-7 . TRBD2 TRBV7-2 CASSLEVGGENYF TGTGCCAGCAGCTTAGAAGTCGGGGGGGAAAATTACTTC
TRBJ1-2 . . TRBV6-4 CASRGPHGYTF TGTGCCAGCAGGGGCCCCCATGGCTACACCTTC
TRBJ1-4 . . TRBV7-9 CASRWTATATNEKLFF TGTGCCAGCAGGTGGACAGCCACTGCAACTAATGAAAAACTGTTTTTT
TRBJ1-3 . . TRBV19 CASSIGRLGSGNTIYF TGTGCCAGTAGTATTGGCAGGCTTGGCTCTGGAAACACCATATATTTT
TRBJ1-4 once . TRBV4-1 CASSPSWGGGEKLFF TGCGCCAGCAGTCCGAGCTGGGGGGGAGGAGAAAAACTGTTTTTT
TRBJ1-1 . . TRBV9 CASSVEWRDTEAFF TGTGCCAGCAGCGTAGAGTGGAGAGACACTGAAGCTTTCTTT
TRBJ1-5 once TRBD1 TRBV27 CASSGTGGLQPQHF TGTGCCAGCAGTGGAACAGGGGGATTGCAGCCCCAGCATTTT
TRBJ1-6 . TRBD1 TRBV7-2 CATRSAGQTNSPLHF TGTGCCACCCGGTCGGCGGGACAGACTAATTCACCCCTCCACTTT
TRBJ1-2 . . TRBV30 CAWGVEGYGYTF TGTGCCTGGGGGGTAGAGGGCTATGGCTACACCTTC
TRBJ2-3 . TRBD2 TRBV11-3 CASSPSGRITDTQYF TGTGCCAGCAGCCCGAGCGGGAGAATCACAGATACGCAGTATTTT
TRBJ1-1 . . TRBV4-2 CASSQASVNTEAFF TGTGCCAGCAGCCAAGCATCAGTGAACACTGAAGCTTTCTTT
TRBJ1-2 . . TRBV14 CASSFRGSYGYTF TGTGCCAGCAGCTTCAGGGGTTCCTATGGCTACACCTTC
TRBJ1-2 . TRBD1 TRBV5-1 CASSSGQVRGYGYTF TGCGCCAGCAGCTCCGGACAGGTCCGTGGCTATGGCTACACCTTC
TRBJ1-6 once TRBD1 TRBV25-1 CASSVTGTGGSPLHF TGTGCCAGCAGTGTGACAGGGACAGGGGGCTCACCCCTCCACTTT
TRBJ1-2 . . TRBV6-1 CASSELPGGSYGYTF TGTGCCAGCAGTGAACTCCCGGGAGGGTCCTATGGCTACACCTTC